These 5 T cell receptor beta chains were sequenced from one sample in a study of regulatory T cells in long-lasting Graves disease (dated by TCRdb to about 2021). Read against the paper, the sample's time point label means: newly diagnosed GD, antithyroid drugs for less than 3 months. For both TCR sequencing and RNA sequencing, RNA was extracted from PBMCs using TRIzol. The library was prepared using multiplex PCR. Instrument used: Illumina HiSeq 4000. CDR3 regions were amplified by Arm-PCR with iRepertoire HTBI primers to construct TCR beta libraries. The public reads were reprocessed in TCRdb via fastp at Q25 and MiXCR, keeping in-frame beta chains. Rows are unified per CDR3 protein, each entry keeping the most common DNA and genes. Within this sample are 350,000 to 400,000 distinct CDR3 sequences, with around a sixth of them counted one time only. The ten largest clones take up approximately 21% of the sample.

Sequencing was performed on peripheral blood mononuclear cells (PBMCs), taken at new diagnosis, from a patient treated with antithyroid drugs. These receptors all stem from a female donor with Graves disease.

This clonotype has a count of ten or more. CDR3 sequence (DNA): TGTGCCAGCAGCAATTCCAGGGTCTACGAGCAGTACTTC. It encodes CASSNSRVYEQYF. The chain links TRBV6-1 to TRBJ2-7; D perhaps matches TRBD1 (5 bases). The CDR3 runs to 13 residues. CDR1 MNHNS and CDR2 SASEGT come from the germline V gene. Trimming pared 6 bases from V and 3 bases from J, leaving 12 bases between.

The rearrangement links TRBV28 to TRBJ1-5, with D maybe TRBD1 (5 bases). Germline V gene lookup returns CDR1 MDHEN and CDR2 SYDVKM. This CDR3 region has 18 residues. V was cut by 5 bases and J by 0 bases, with 20 bases left in between. CDR3 sequence reads: CASSEAPTVRHSNQPQHF. In DNA form, the CDR3 reads TGTGCCAGCAGTGAAGCGCCGACAGTTAGACATAGCAATCAGCCCCAGCATTTT.

This clonotype was seen at least ten times. The genes are TRBV12-3 or TRBV12-4 and TRBJ1-5, with D uncertain. V lost 6 bases and J 7 bases, leaving 13 bases between the germline ends. This CDR3 is 13 amino acids long. CDR3 DNA: TGTGCCAGCAGGGACGGACGGTACCAGCCCCAGCATTTT. This gives the protein CASRDGRYQPQHF.

V and J are TRBV5-1 and TRBJ1-3; 7 bases fit TRBD1. V was pared by 0 bases and J by 3 bases, with 6 bases of the junction left unmatched. CDR1 and CDR2 (germline): SGHRS, YFSETQ. This CDR3 has 16 residues. The CDR3 is CASSLGTGVLGNTIYF. CDR3 nucleotides: TGCGCCAGCAGCTTGGGAACAGGGGTGCTTGGAAACACCATATATTTT.

This clonotype was counted only a few times. V and J are TRBV9 and TRBJ2-7; possibly TRBD2 for D (6 bases). Trimming cost V 0 bases and J 5 bases, with 12 bases left between them. The CDR3 is 14 amino acids. CDR1 and CDR2 from the germline V gene are SGDLS and YYNGEE. In nucleotides, the CDR3 is TGTGCCAGCAGCGTAGCGGGAGTGGTGAACGAGCAGTACTTC. This sequence encodes CASSVAGVVNEQYF. Combining the CDR3 with reference TRBV9 and TRBJ2-7 gives the whole variable domain DSGVTQTPKHLITATGQRVTLRCSPRSGDLSVYWYQQSLDQGLQFLIQYYNGEERAKGNILERFSAQQFPDLHSELNLSSLELGDSALYFCASSVAGVVNEQYFGPGTRLTVT.